Reported below is one T cell receptor beta chain. Original analysis: Amplification of reference gene primers provided the estimated nucleated cell counts. Assay used: immunoSEQ multiplex PCR; TCRdb lists only in-frame clones, some missing. V and J calls and clone size are those listed in that table; D and trimming were worked out from the DNA. The profile covers some 120,000 clones, with more than 75% appearing a single time and over 1.5% taken by the ten largest. The data belong to a study of blood T cell repertoires in COVID-19. The overall study: Sites in the United States, Italy and Spain provided acute and convalescent COVID-19 samples. PBMCs, B-cell-depleted T cells, or T cells provided the cDNA or gDNA that made up the material.

This CDR3 contains 14 residues. The J segment lost 6 bases and the V segment lost 5 bases, leaving 2 bases of the junction unmatched. The germline CDR1 and CDR2 sequences are SGDLS and YYNGEE. The chain recombines TRBV9 with TRBJ1-6; 10 bases match TRBD1. The sample consisted of peripheral blood. The receptor comes from a human donor in a cohort sampled during active COVID-19. The CDR3 DNA reads TGTGCCAGCAGTGACAGGGGGCCTAATTCACCCCTCCACTTT. Translated: CASSDRGPNSPLHF. The whole variable domain, filled in from reference TRBV9 and TRBJ1-6, reads DSGVTQTPKHLITATGQRVTLRCSPRSGDLSVYWYQQSLDQGLQFLIQYYNGEERAKGNILERFSAQQFPDLHSELNLSSLELGDSALYFCASSDRGPNSPLHFGNGTRLTVT.